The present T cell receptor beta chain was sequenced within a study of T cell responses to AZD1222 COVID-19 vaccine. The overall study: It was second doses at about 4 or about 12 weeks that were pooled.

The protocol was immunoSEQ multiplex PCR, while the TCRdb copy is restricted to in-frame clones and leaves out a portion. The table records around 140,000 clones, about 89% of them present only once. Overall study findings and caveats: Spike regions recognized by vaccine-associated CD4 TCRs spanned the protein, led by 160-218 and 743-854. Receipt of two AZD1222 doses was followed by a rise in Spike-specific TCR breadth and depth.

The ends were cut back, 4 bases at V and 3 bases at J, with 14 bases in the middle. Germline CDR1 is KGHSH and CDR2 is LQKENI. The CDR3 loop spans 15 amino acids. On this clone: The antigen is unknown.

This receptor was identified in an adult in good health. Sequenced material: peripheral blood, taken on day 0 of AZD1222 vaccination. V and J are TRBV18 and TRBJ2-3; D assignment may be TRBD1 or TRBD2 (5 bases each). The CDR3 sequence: CASSRWGSGTDTQYF. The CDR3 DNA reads TGTGCCAGCTCACGGTGGGGGTCCGGGACAGATACGCAGTATTTT. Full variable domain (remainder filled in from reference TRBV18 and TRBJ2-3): NAGVMQNPRHLVRRRGQEARLRCSPMKGHSHVYWYRQLPEEGLKFMVYLQKENIIDESGMPKERFSAEFPKEGPSILRIQQVVRGDSAAYFCASSRWGSGTDTQYFGPGTRLTVL.